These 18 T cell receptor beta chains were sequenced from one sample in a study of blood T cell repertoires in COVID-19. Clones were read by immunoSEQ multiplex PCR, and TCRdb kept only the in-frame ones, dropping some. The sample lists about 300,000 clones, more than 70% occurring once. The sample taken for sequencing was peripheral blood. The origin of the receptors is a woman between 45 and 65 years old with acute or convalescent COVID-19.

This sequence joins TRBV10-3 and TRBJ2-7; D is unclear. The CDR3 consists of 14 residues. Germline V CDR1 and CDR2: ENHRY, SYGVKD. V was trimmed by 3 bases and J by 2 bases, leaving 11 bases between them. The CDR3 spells CAISDPHTTYEQYF. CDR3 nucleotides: TGTGCCATCAGTGACCCGCACACCACCTACGAGCAGTACTTC.

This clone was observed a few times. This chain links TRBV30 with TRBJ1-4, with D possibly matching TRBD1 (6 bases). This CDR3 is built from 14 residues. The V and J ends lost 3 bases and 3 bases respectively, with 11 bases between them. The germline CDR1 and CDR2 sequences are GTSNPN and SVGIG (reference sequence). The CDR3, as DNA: TGTGCCTGGAGGACAGGTGGGGCTAATGAAAAACTGTTTTTT. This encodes CAWRTGGANEKLFF.

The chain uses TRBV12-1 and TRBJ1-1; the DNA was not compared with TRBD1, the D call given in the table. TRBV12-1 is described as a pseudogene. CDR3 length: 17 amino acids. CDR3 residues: CASSFDPTGPKDTEAFF. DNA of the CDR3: TGTGCCAGCAGCTTTGACCCAACAGGGCCGAAGGACACTGAAGCTTTCTTT.

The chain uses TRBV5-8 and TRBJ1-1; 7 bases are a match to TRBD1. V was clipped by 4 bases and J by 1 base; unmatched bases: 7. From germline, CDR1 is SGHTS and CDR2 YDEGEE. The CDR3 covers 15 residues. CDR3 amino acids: CASSPRPGGNTEAFF. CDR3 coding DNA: TGTGCCAGCAGCCCGAGGCCAGGGGGGAACACTGAAGCTTTCTTT.

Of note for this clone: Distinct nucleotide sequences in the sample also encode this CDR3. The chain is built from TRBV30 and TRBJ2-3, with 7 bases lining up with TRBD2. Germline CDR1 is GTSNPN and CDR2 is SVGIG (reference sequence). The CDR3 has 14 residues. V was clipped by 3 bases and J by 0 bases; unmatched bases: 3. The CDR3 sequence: CAWRPSGSTDTQYF. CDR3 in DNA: TGTGCCTGGAGACCTAGCGGTAGCACAGATACGCAGTATTTT. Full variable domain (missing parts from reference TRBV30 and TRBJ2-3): SQTIHQWPATLVQPVGSPLSLECTVEGTSNPNLYWYRQAAGRGLQLLFYSVGIGQISSEVPQNLSASRPQDRQFILSSKKLLLSDSGFYLCAWRPSGSTDTQYFGPGTRLTVL.

As DNA, the CDR3 is TGTGCCAGCTCGGACAGGGGAGGAACTGAAGCTTTCTTT. It yields the protein CASSDRGGTEAFF. The chain joins TRBV7-2 to TRBJ1-1, with 9 bases matching TRBD1. Trimming at V came to 8 bases and at J to 5 bases, leaving 6 bases not matched to a gene. Per germline, CDR1 SGHTA and CDR2 FQGNSA. The CDR3 is 13 amino acids.

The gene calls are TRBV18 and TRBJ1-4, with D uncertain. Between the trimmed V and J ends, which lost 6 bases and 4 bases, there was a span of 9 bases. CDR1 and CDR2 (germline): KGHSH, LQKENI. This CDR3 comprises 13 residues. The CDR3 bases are TGTGCCAGCTCGGCCTCTCATAATGAAAAACTGTTTTTT. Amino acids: CASSASHNEKLFF.

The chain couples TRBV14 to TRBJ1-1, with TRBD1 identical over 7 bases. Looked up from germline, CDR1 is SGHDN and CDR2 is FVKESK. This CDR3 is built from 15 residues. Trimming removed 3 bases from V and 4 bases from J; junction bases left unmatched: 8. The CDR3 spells CASSHGAGGSTEAFF. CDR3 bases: TGTGCCAGCAGCCACGGAGCAGGGGGGAGCACTGAAGCTTTCTTT.

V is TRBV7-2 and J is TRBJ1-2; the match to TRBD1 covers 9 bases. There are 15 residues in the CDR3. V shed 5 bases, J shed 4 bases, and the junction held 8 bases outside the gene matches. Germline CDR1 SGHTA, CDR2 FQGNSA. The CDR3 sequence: CASSVDRGIGYGYTF. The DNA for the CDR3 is TGTGCCAGCAGCGTGGACAGGGGCATAGGCTATGGCTACACCTTC.

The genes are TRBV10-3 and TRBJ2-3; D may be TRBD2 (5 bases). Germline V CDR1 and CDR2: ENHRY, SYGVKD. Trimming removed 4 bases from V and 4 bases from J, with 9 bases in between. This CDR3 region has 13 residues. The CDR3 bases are TGTGCCATCAGTGGTGGAGGCCCAGATACGCAGTATTTT. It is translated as CAISGGGPDTQYF.

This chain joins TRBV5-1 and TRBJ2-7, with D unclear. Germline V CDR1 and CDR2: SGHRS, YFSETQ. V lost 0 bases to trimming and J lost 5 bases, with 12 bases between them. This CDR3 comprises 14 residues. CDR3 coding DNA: TGCGCCAGCAGCTTGGCACGACTCGGAGACGAGCAGTACTTC. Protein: CASSLARLGDEQYF.

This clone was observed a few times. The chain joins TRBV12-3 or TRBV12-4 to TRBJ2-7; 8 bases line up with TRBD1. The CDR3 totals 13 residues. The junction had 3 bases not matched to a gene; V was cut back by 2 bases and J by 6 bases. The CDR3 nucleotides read TGTGCCAGCAGTTTATTACAGGGGGGCGAGCAGTACGTC. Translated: CASSLLQGGEQYV.

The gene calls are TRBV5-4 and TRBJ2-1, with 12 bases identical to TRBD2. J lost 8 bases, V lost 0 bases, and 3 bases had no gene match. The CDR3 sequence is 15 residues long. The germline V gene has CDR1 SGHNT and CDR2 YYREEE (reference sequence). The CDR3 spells CASSLGLAGGDEQFF. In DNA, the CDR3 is TGTGCCAGCAGCTTGGGCCTAGCGGGGGGGGATGAGCAGTTCTTC.

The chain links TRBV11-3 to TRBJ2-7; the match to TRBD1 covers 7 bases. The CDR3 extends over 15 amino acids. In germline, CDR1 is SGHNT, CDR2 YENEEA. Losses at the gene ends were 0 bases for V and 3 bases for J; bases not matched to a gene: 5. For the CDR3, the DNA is TGTGCCAGCAGCTTAGAAGGGGCAGGGGGCTACGAGCAGTACTTC. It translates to CASSLEGAGGYEQYF.

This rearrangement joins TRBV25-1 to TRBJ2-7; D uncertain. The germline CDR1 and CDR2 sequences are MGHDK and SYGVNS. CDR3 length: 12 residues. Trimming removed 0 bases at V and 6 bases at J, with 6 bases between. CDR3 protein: CASSEYWAEQYF. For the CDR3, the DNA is TGTGCCAGCAGTGAATATTGGGCCGAGCAGTACTTC.

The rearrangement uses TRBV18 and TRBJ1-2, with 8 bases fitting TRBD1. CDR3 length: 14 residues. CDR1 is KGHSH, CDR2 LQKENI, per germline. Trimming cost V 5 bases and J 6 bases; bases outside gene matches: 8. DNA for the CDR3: TGTGCCAGCTCATCCGGACAGGGCGAGGATGGCTACACCTTC. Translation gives CASSSGQGEDGYTF.

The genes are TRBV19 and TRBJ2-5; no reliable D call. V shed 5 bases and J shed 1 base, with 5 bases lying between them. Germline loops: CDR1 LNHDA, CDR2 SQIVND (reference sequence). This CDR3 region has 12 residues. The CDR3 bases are TGTGCCAGTAGTCCTACCCAAGAGACCCAGTACTTC. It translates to CASSPTQETQYF. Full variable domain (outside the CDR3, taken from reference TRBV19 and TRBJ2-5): DGGITQSPKYLFRKEGQNVTLSCEQNLNHDAMYWYRQDPGQGLRLIYYSQIVNDFQKGDIAEGYSVSREKKESFPLTVTSAQKNPTAFYLCASSPTQETQYFGPGTRLLVL.

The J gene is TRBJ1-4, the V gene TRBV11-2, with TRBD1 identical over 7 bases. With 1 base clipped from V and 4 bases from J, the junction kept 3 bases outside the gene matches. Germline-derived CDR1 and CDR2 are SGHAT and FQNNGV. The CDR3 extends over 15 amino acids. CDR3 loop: CASSLGQGYNEKLFF. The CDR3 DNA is TGTGCCAGCAGCTTAGGACAGGGTTATAATGAAAAACTGTTTTTT.